Each of the 10 T cell receptor beta chains below was sequenced from the same sample in a study of blood T cell repertoires in COVID-19. Some clones are missing from TCRdb's copy, which holds only in-frame ones; the method was immunoSEQ multiplex PCR. Counted here are about 350,000 clones, over 80% occurring once; the ten biggest clones make up around 6%. The specimen sequenced was peripheral blood. The receptors were sampled from a woman between 50 and 59 years old with COVID-19, enrolled during active disease.

The rearrangement uses TRBV30 and TRBJ2-2, with D tentatively TRBD1 (5 bases). The CDR3 runs 14 residues. Germline V gene lookup returns CDR1 GTSNPN and CDR2 SVGIG (reference sequence). The V end lost 0 bases, the J end lost 0 bases, and 5 bases lay between the germline ends. The CDR3 region is CAWSVGANTGELFF. The CDR3 coding sequence is TGTGCCTGGAGTGTAGGGGCGAACACCGGGGAGCTGTTTTTT.

The gene calls are TRBV29-1 and TRBJ2-1; 10 nucleotides agree with TRBD2. J lost 5 bases, V lost 3 bases, and 10 bases had no gene match. Germline-derived CDR1 and CDR2 are SQVTM and ANQGSEA. CDR3 size: 16 residues. CDR3 amino acids: CSVEGLIAGGHNEQFF. For the CDR3, the DNA is TGCAGCGTTGAGGGTCTTATAGCGGGAGGCCACAATGAGCAGTTCTTC.

The V call is TRBV6-2 or TRBV6-3, the J call TRBJ2-2; no definite D call. Germline loops: CDR1 MNHEY, CDR2 SVGEGT. Trimming left V 5 bases short and J 0 bases short, with 7 bases between. The CDR3 is 14 amino acids. The CDR3 coding sequence is TGTGCCAGCAGTAAACCTACGAACACCGGGGAGCTGTTTTTT. Protein: CASSKPTNTGELFF.

The rearrangement uses TRBV5-1 and TRBJ2-1; 8 nucleotides line up with TRBD2. The CDR3 has 17 residues. J gave up 1 base and V 2 bases, and 8 bases lay outside the gene matches. CDR1 and CDR2 from the germline V gene are SGHRS and YFSETQ. CDR3 bases: TGCGCCAGCAGCTTCTCTTTAGCGGGACTTTCCTACAATGAGCAGTTCTTC. This translates into CASSFSLAGLSYNEQFF.

V gene TRBV9 combines with J gene TRBJ1-2, with D hard to call. V was clipped by 4 bases and J by 8 bases, with 18 bases between them. The CDR3 spans 14 residues. Germline-derived CDR1 and CDR2 are SGDLS and YYNGEE. CDR3 protein: CASSPARFESGYTF. The CDR3 region has the DNA TGTGCCAGCAGCCCCGCGCGGTTCGAGTCAGGCTACACCTTC.

This rearrangement joins TRBV5-1 to TRBJ1-2; possibly TRBD1 for D (6 bases). V was shortened by 4 bases and J by 5 bases, with 18 bases between the two germline ends. The CDR3 totals 15 residues. The germline V gene has CDR1 SGHRS and CDR2 YFSETQ. The CDR3 is CASSPSPGQRYGYTF. CDR3 nucleotides: TGCGCCAGCAGCCCCTCCCCGGGACAAAGATATGGCTACACCTTC.

The chain is built from TRBV5-6 and TRBJ2-7, with TRBD2 matching over 8 bases. The CDR3 contains 14 residues. CDR1 is SGHDT and CDR2 is YYEEEE in the germline V gene. With V trimmed by 4 bases and J by 2 bases, 5 bases remained unmatched. CDR3: CASSEGLVAYEQYF. CDR3 coding DNA: TGTGCCAGCAGCGAGGGACTAGTGGCCTACGAGCAGTACTTC.

The V gene is TRBV27, the J gene TRBJ1-4; TRBD1 matches 8 bases. Germline CDR1 and CDR2: MNHEY and SMNVEV (reference sequence). V shed 1 base, J shed 8 bases, and the junction held 21 bases outside the gene matches. The CDR3 length is 20 residues. The CDR3 DNA follows: TGTGCCAGCAGTTTATATTCCCCCGGACTCGGACAGGGTGGTCGGGAAAAACTGTTTTTT. Protein product: CASSLYSPGLGQGGREKLFF.

The V call is TRBV6-2 or TRBV6-3, the J call TRBJ2-1; 10 nucleotides agree with TRBD1. The CDR3 spans 14 residues. Trimming cost V 5 bases and J 5 bases; bases outside gene matches: 3. The germline gives CDR1 MNHEY, CDR2 SVGEGT. CDR3 nucleotides: TGTGCCAGCAGTCGACAGGGGGCAAACAATGAGCAGTTCTTC. This sequence encodes CASSRQGANNEQFF.

The chain couples TRBV11-2 to TRBJ2-5; 13 nucleotides match TRBD2. Trimming cost V 1 base and J 1 base; bases outside gene matches: 0. The CDR3 sequence is 16 residues long. CDR1 is SGHAT, CDR2 FQNNGV, per germline. DNA of the CDR3: TGTGCCAGCAGCTTAGGGACTAGCGGGAGCCAAGAGACCCAGTACTTC. Amino acids: CASSLGTSGSQETQYF.